A single sample is the source of the 28 T cell receptor beta chains below, sequenced in a study of shared clonotypes between healthy human individuals. The protocol was immunoSEQ multiplex PCR, while the TCRdb copy is restricted to in-frame clones and leaves out a portion. The sample lists 950,000 to 1,300,000 clones; around 75% were seen once. The sequenced material came from memory CD4+ T cells sorted from blood. Noted subset: CD45RA-negative fraction. These receptors were taken from a man aged 18-30 years in good health.

The rearrangement links TRBV5-1 to TRBJ2-7; TRBD1 matches 9 bases. CDR1 SGHRS and CDR2 YFSETQ come from the germline V gene. The CDR3 runs to 16 residues. Germline trimming cut 1 base from V and 3 bases from J; bases unmatched to any gene: 8. This CDR3 reads CASSLNLPGQGYEQYF. CDR3 DNA sequence: TGCGCCAGCAGCTTGAATCTTCCGGGACAGGGCTACGAGCAGTACTTC.

Comments on this clone: The junction departs from germline at one end; a sequencing error may be responsible. The identical CDR3 is also encoded by other nucleotide sequences in the sample. V usage is TRBV23-1 and J usage is TRBJ1-6; tentatively, D is TRBD1 (5 bases). TRBV23-1 carries the ORF label, with uncertain function. This CDR3 comprises 19 residues. DNA of the CDR3: TGCGCCAGTAGTCAATCGGGACGGGTAACAGTGACTTTAAATTCACCCCTCCACTTT. Translated: CASSQSGRVTVTLNSPLHF.

This clone was observed a few times. This chain links TRBV29-1 with TRBJ2-2; perhaps D is TRBD1 or TRBD2 (5 bases each). The V end lost 6 bases, the J end lost 4 bases, and 12 bases lay between the germline ends. Germline lookup yields CDR1 SQVTM and CDR2 ANQGSEA. CDR3 length: 13 amino acids. The CDR3 nucleotides are TGCAGCGTGGTAAGGGGAGTCACCGGGGAGCTGTTTTTT. Protein product: CSVVRGVTGELFF.

The chain couples TRBV19 to TRBJ2-2, with a tentative D call TRBD2 (6 bases). Trimming cost V 10 bases and J 0 bases, with 18 bases left between them. The V gene's germline CDR1 is LNHDA and CDR2 SQIVND (reference sequence). The CDR3 is made up of 16 amino acids. The CDR3 bases are TGTGCCACCAGAGCCATGGGCGGGGCGAACACCGGGGAGCTGTTTTTT. Protein sequence: CATRAMGGANTGELFF.

The rearrangement uses TRBV29-1 and TRBJ2-5, with TRBD1 matching over 7 bases. Gene TRBJ2-7 matches the end of the DNA better, so the J call may be wrong. Germline assignment: CDR1 SQVTM and CDR2 ANQGSEA. This CDR3 is 13 amino acids long. Here the CDR3 DNA reads TGCAGCGTTGGCTCAGGGGGTTACAACGAGCAGTACTTC. This translates into CSVGSGGYNEQYF.

This rearrangement joins TRBV7-2 to TRBJ1-5; TRBD1 matches 7 bases. CDR3 length: 14 amino acids. Germline assignment: CDR1 SGHTA and CDR2 FQGNSA. V lost 4 bases and J lost 3; bases outside the gene matches: 3. The CDR3 reads CASSSGQINQPQHF. The CDR3 DNA is TGTGCCAGCAGCTCGGGACAGATCAATCAGCCCCAGCATTTT.

This chain links TRBV7-2 with TRBJ1-1; weak D call: TRBD1 (5 bases). The CDR3 has 15 residues. CDR1 SGHTA and CDR2 FQGNSA come from the germline V gene. Trimming stripped 4 bases from V and 1 base from J, with 13 bases between. Here the CDR3 reads CASSSNGGTNTEAFF. Written as DNA, the CDR3 is TGTGCCAGCAGCTCCAATGGGGGGACGAACACTGAAGCTTTCTTT.

In regard to this clone: Other DNA sequences within the sample encode an identical CDR3. This chain joins TRBV6-6 and TRBJ2-7; TRBD1 aligns across 9 bases. The CDR3 contains 14 residues. Germline CDR1 is MNHNY and CDR2 is SVGAGI (reference sequence). The J segment lost 1 base and the V segment lost 4 bases, leaving 2 bases of the junction unmatched. The CDR3 DNA sequence: TGTGCCAGCAGTTTTGGGACAGGGTCCTACGAGCAGTACTTC. Translated: CASSFGTGSYEQYF.

This chain links TRBV5-1 with TRBJ1-1, with unresolved D. The CDR3 is 15 residues long. Germline V gives CDR1 SGHRS, CDR2 YFSETQ. Trimming took 0 bases from V and 1 from J, leaving 10 bases between them. The CDR3 DNA reads TGCGCCAGCAGCTTGGATGCACAGACGAACACTGAAGCTTTCTTT. Amino acids: CASSLDAQTNTEAFF.

CDR3: CASGLGVQGAEAFF. In DNA, the CDR3 is TGTGCTAGTGGTTTGGGGGTTCAGGGGGCTGAAGCTTTCTTT. The V and J genes are TRBV12-5 and TRBJ1-1, with 7 bases lining up with TRBD1. The CDR3 loop spans 14 amino acids. J was trimmed by 6 bases and V by 1 base; bases with no gene match: 5. Germline V gene data show CDR1 as LGHNT and CDR2 as FRNRAP.

The chain links TRBV29-1 to TRBJ1-2, with D possibly matching TRBD1 (6 bases). The CDR3 sequence is 12 residues long. Germline CDR1 is SQVTM and CDR2 is ANQGSEA. V lost 4 bases and J lost 8, with 14 bases in between. CDR3 coding DNA: TGCAGCGTTGTCGGGGGGCCGGGAGGCTACACCTTC. Translating gives CSVVGGPGGYTF. Based on the CDR3 plus reference TRBV29-1 and TRBJ1-2, the full variable domain is SAVISQKPSRDICQRGTSLTIQCQVDSQVTMMFWYRQQPGQSLTLIATANQGSEATYESGFVIDKFPISRPNLTFSTLTVSNMSPEDSSIYLCSVVGGPGGYTFGSGTRLTVV.

Remarks on this clone: The sample contains more than one DNA sequence encoding this CDR3. This chain uses TRBV2 with TRBJ1-1; no clear D gene. Looked up from germline, CDR1 is SNHLY and CDR2 is FYNNEI. The CDR3 covers 13 residues. Trimming took off 1 base at V and 0 bases at J, with 3 bases between the two ends. The CDR3 DNA reads as TGTGCCAGCAGTGAAGGGATGAACACTGAAGCTTTCTTT. This sequence encodes CASSEGMNTEAFF.

The rearrangement links TRBV6-1 to TRBJ2-7; D unresolved. V was cut by 5 bases and J by 6 bases, with 11 bases left in between. The germline CDR1 and CDR2 sequences are MNHNS and SASEGT. This CDR3 contains 12 residues. CDR3 DNA sequence: TGTGCCAGCAGTTCCTCCGGGTCCGAGCAGTACTTC. This translates into CASSSSGSEQYF.

CDR3 in amino acids: CASTPTGGGETQYF. CDR3 nucleotide sequence: TGTGCCAGCACTCCGACAGGGGGAGGAGAGACCCAGTACTTC. This sequence joins TRBV28 and TRBJ2-5; 9 nucleotides line up with TRBD1. Per the germline V gene, CDR1 is MDHEN and CDR2 is SYDVKM. This CDR3 is 14 amino acids long. V was pared by 7 bases and J by 4 bases, with 7 bases of the junction left unmatched.

The chain combines TRBV19 with TRBJ1-5; no clear D. V lost 3 bases and J lost 0, with 12 bases in between. The CDR3 covers 16 residues. Germline V lookup: CDR1 LNHDA, CDR2 SQIVND (reference sequence). CDR3 DNA sequence: TGTGCCAGTAGTATTAAGCTCCCCTATAGCAATCAGCCCCAGCATTTT. Its protein is CASSIKLPYSNQPQHF.

The gene calls are TRBV5-5 and TRBJ2-7; possible D gene TRBD2, 6 bases. Per germline, CDR1 SGHKS and CDR2 YYEKEE (reference sequence). CDR3 length: 15 amino acids. Trimming removed 4 bases at V and 2 bases at J, with 16 bases between. CDR3 nucleotide sequence: TGTGCCAGCAGCCGGGACTCCTTACCTACCTACGAGCAGTACTTC. This translates into CASSRDSLPTYEQYF. The full variable domain, its missing parts supplied by reference TRBV5-5 and TRBJ2-7, is DAGVTQSPTHLIKTRGQQVTLRCSPISGHKSVSWYQQVLGQGPQFIFQYYEKEERGRGNFPDRFSARQFPNYSSELNVNALLLGDSALYLCASSRDSLPTYEQYFGPGTRLTVT.

CDR3 in amino acids: CAWSVGAGSYEQYF. CDR3 sequence (DNA): TGTGCCTGGAGTGTGGGGGCAGGATCCTACGAGCAGTACTTC. The V and J genes are TRBV30 and TRBJ2-7; a possible D gene is TRBD1 (6 bases). The CDR3 covers 14 residues. From germline, CDR1 is GTSNPN and CDR2 SVGIG (reference sequence). With 0 bases removed from V and 1 base from J, the gap between germline ends came to 10 bases. The full variable domain, with the rest looked up from reference TRBV30 and TRBJ2-7, is SQTIHQWPATLVQPVGSPLSLECTVEGTSNPNLYWYRQAAGRGLQLLFYSVGIGQISSEVPQNLSASRPQDRQFILSSKKLLLSDSGFYLCAWSVGAGSYEQYFGPGTRLTVT.

This rearrangement joins TRBV4-3 to TRBJ2-5; D is ambiguous. CDR1 and CDR2 (germline): LGHNA, YSLEER. Deletions cut 3 bases from V and 1 base from J, with 6 bases between. This CDR3 is built from 13 residues. The CDR3 reads CASSQAVQETQYF. In nucleotides, the CDR3 is TGCGCCAGCAGCCAGGCGGTCCAAGAGACCCAGTACTTC.

This clone was counted once. The chain carries TRBV7-2 and TRBJ2-1, with TRBD2 identical over 7 bases. Germline assignment: CDR1 SGHTA and CDR2 FQGNSA. The CDR3 covers 15 residues. With V trimmed by 0 bases and J by 6 bases, 5 bases remained unmatched. The CDR3 bases are TGTGCCAGCAGCTTAGCTTGGGGGGGATTCAATGAGCAGTTCTTC. Its protein product is CASSLAWGGFNEQFF.

This rearrangement joins TRBV6-5 to TRBJ2-7; 11 bases are a match to TRBD2. The CDR3 is 14 amino acids. With 2 bases clipped from V and 3 bases from J, the junction kept 0 bases outside the gene matches. In germline, CDR1 is MNHEY, CDR2 SVGAGI. The chain's CDR3 is CASSYTSGSYEQYF. The CDR3 DNA sequence: TGTGCCAGCAGTTACACTAGCGGGAGCTACGAGCAGTACTTC.

Regarding this clone: The sample carries other DNA sequences with the same CDR3. The gene calls are TRBV19 and TRBJ1-6; 11 bases agree with TRBD1. The CDR3 is 14 amino acids. Trimming at V came to 5 bases and at J to 6 bases, leaving 0 bases not matched to a gene. CDR1 and CDR2 from the germline V gene are LNHDA and SQIVND (reference sequence). The CDR3: CASSGTGGNSPLHF. CDR3 DNA sequence: TGTGCCAGTAGTGGGACAGGGGGTAATTCACCCCTCCACTTT.

CDR3 coding DNA: TGTGCCAGTGACGGATTTAGCAATCAGCCCCAGCATTTT. This codes for CASDGFSNQPQHF. The chain recombines TRBV6-1 with TRBJ1-5; D unclear. The CDR3 is 13 residues long. Trimming shortened V by 9 bases and J by 0 bases, and 9 bases separated the two germline ends. Germline V gives CDR1 MNHNS, CDR2 SASEGT.

The chain employs TRBV5-8 and TRBJ2-3; TRBD2 aligns across 10 bases. The V gene end was trimmed by 3 bases and the J gene end by 3 bases; junction bases not matched to a gene: 7. Germline CDR1 SGHTS, CDR2 YDEGEE. This CDR3 is built from 16 residues. The CDR3 here is CASSSPSGGGTDTQYF. CDR3 DNA sequence: TGTGCCAGCAGCTCACCTAGCGGGGGAGGAACAGATACGCAGTATTTT.

V gene TRBV27 combines with J gene TRBJ2-1; 7 bases fit TRBD1. CDR1 and CDR2 from the germline V gene are MNHEY and SMNVEV (reference sequence). J lost 2 bases, V lost 2 bases, and 6 bases had no gene match. The CDR3 runs 16 residues. This chain's CDR3 is CASSLRGTVPYNEQFF. In DNA form, the CDR3 reads TGTGCCAGCAGTTTAAGGGGGACAGTACCCTACAATGAGCAGTTCTTC.

Details on this clone: The sample carries other DNA sequences with the same CDR3. The genes are TRBV7-3 and TRBJ2-5; D unclear. CDR1 and CDR2 from the germline V gene are SGHTA and FQGTGA. This CDR3 region has 13 residues. With 2 bases removed from V and 1 base from J, the gap between germline ends came to 5 bases. CDR3: CASSLSPQETQYF. The CDR3 DNA is TGTGCCAGCAGCTTATCCCCCCAAGAGACCCAGTACTTC.

This rearrangement joins TRBV27 to TRBJ2-2, with a weak D call TRBD2 (5 bases). Trimming left V 7 bases short and J 6 bases short, with 9 bases between. This CDR3 has 12 residues. Per germline, CDR1 MNHEY and CDR2 SMNVEV (reference sequence). The DNA of the CDR3 is TGTGCCAGCAACACCGGGGCCGGGGAGCTGTTTTTT. Translated, it gives CASNTGAGELFF.

At least ten counts were recorded for this clone. Within the sample, other DNA sequences also encode this same CDR3. The chain links TRBV28 to TRBJ1-5; D is uncertain. This CDR3 is 13 amino acids long. V was cut by 5 bases and J by 0 bases, with 5 bases left in between. Germline V gene sequence: CDR1 MDHEN, CDR2 SYDVKM. This CDR3 is CASSTTSNQPQHF. The DNA for the CDR3 is TGTGCCAGCAGTACTACTAGCAATCAGCCCCAGCATTTT.

The rearrangement joins TRBV11-2 to TRBJ1-2; TRBD1 matches 8 bases. The CDR3 extends over 13 amino acids. V shed 5 bases, J shed 4 bases, and the junction held 3 bases outside the gene matches. The germline CDR1 and CDR2 sequences are SGHAT and FQNNGV. The CDR3 loop is CASSRGTGYGYTF. The CDR3 nucleotides are TGTGCCAGCAGCAGGGGGACAGGCTATGGCTACACCTTC.